This is a list of T cell receptor beta chains from one sample in a study of CD8+CD57+ T cells in acquired aplastic anemia. TCRdb re-analysed the reads in MiXCR, keeping a single row per CDR3 protein. The data hold 200,000 to 250,000 distinct CDR3 sequences, with more than 45% observed a single time. Sequenced material: sorted CD4+, CD8+, or CD8+CD57+ T cells (not recorded which) from PBMCs. Receptors originate from a human donor with aplastic anemia. The CDR3 runs from the conserved cysteine through the conserved F or W. A D gene is named only where the DNA matches it firmly. Clone size is shown for a subset of rows, as once, few, many or a class of expanded clone.

>TRBD2|TRBV20-1|14|TRBJ2-7|many
TGCAGTGCTAGAGACGGACTAGCGAATTACGAGCAGTACTTC
CSARDGLANYEQYF
>-|TRBV12-3/TRBV12-4|15|TRBJ2-1|-
TGTGCCAGCAGTTGGGTAGGGGTCCCTTACAATGAGCAGTTCTTC
CASSWVGVPYNEQFF
>-|TRBV2|15|TRBJ2-7|few
TGTGCCAGCAGCAACAGGGTTACCCGAACCTACGAGCAGTACTTC
CASSNRVTRTYEQYF
>TRBD1|TRBV20-1|14|TRBJ2-7|many
TGCAGTGCTTCGACCCAACGACAGGGCATCGAGCAGTACTTC
CSASTQRQGIEQYF
>-|TRBV6-6|16|TRBJ2-1|-
TGTGCCAGCAGAAGACTACCAAACCATGACCACAATGAGCAGTTCTTC
CASRRLPNHDHNEQFF
>-|TRBV20-1|12|TRBJ2-7|many
TGCAGTGTCCCAGGGGACTATTACGAGCAGTACTTC
CSVPGDYYEQYF
>TRBD2|TRBV2|17|TRBJ2-5|many
TGTGCCAGCAGTGATGGTGCTAGCGGGGGGGCCTCGAAGACCCAGTACTTC
CASSDGASGGASKTQYF
>TRBD1|TRBV6-5|13|TRBJ1-1|-
TGTGCCATCAGGGACAGGGAGAACACTGAAGCTTTCTTT
CAIRDRENTEAFF
>-|TRBV4-1|15|TRBJ2-7|many
TGCGCCAGCAGCCAAACAACAGGGCCTTCCTACGAGCAGTACTTC
CASSQTTGPSYEQYF
>-|TRBV9|10|TRBJ1-2|many
TGTGCCAGCAGCGGCTATGGCTACACCTTC
CASSGYGYTF
>TRBD1|TRBV6-5|14|TRBJ2-7|many
TGTGCCAGCAGACCGGACAGGCTAGCCTACGAGCAGTACTTC
CASRPDRLAYEQYF
>-|TRBV2|14|TRBJ1-2|-
TGTGCCAGCAGTGGGGCGCTAACCTCTACGGGCTACACCTTC
CASSGALTSTGYTF
>TRBD1|TRBV2|17|TRBJ1-2|few
TGTGCCAGCGCCGCGGCGGGACAGGGGCCCTCTGGCTATGGCTACACCTTC
CASAAAGQGPSGYGYTF
>TRBD2|TRBV11-2|14|TRBJ2-1|many
TGTGCCAGCAGCGGACTAGCTGCTGCCAATGAGCAGTTCTTC
CASSGLAAANEQFF
>-|TRBV5-1|12|TRBJ1-4|many
TGCGCCAGCAGGCTAAGTAATGAAAAACTGTTTTTT
CASRLSNEKLFF
>-|TRBV7-3|13|TRBJ2-7|-
TGTGCCAGCAGCTTAGCCCGGGACCACGAGCAGTACTTC
CASSLARDHEQYF
>-|TRBV20-1|14|TRBJ1-2|-
TGCAGTGCTAGGGCAGGGGCAAACGACTATGGCTACACCTTC
CSARAGANDYGYTF
>-|TRBV20-1|13|TRBJ1-1|many
TGCAGTGCTAGAGATTCTAAGAACACTGAAGCTTTCTTT
CSARDSKNTEAFF
>-|TRBV19|15|TRBJ1-1|-
TGTGCCAGTAGTACCCCCCAAAGTGTAGGAACTGAAGCTTTCTTT
CASSTPQSVGTEAFF
>-|TRBV9|16|TRBJ1-6|many
TGTGCCAGCAGCGGCCCTAGGGGGGATCCAAATTCACCCCTCCACTTT
CASSGPRGDPNSPLHF
>TRBD1|TRBV7-8|15|TRBJ2-3|-
TGTGCCAGCAGCGACGGACAGGGGGCCAGAGATACGCAGTATTTT
CASSDGQGARDTQYF
>-|TRBV12-5|13|TRBJ1-1|many
TGTGCTAGTGGTTTGTACACGGGAACTGAAGCTTTCTTT
CASGLYTGTEAFF
>TRBD1|TRBV20-1|10|TRBJ1-1|-
TGCAGTCCTAGGGGGCTTGAAGCTTTCTTT
CSPRGLEAFF
>TRBD2|TRBV10-3|16|TRBJ2-7|-
TGTGCCATCAGTGAGGGACTAGCGGGAATTACCTACGAGCAGTACTTC
CAISEGLAGITYEQYF
>-|TRBV2|12|TRBJ2-1|-
TGTGCCAGCAGTGAAACCAGACAGACGGGGTTCTTC
CASSETRQTGFF
>-|TRBV2|15|TRBJ1-4|-
TGTGCCAGCAGGGCCAGGAGATGGGGGCGGGAAAAACTGTTTTTT
CASRARRWGREKLFF
>-|TRBV20-1|16|TRBJ1-5|many
TGCAGTGCCTCCAGTCTCGGGGGAATCGGCAATCAGCCCCAGCATTTT
CSASSLGGIGNQPQHF
>-|TRBV7-9|15|TRBJ1-5|-
TGTGCCAGCAGCCACCTGACAGAGGGCAATCAGCCCCAGCATTTT
CASSHLTEGNQPQHF
>-|TRBV24-1|13|TRBJ2-3|-
TGTGCCACCAGCAACGGGGTCGCAGATACGCAGTATTTT
CATSNGVADTQYF
>-|TRBV3-1|15|TRBJ2-7|few
TGTGCCAGCAGAACTCCTAGGGGAAGGGGTCGCGAGCAGTACTTC
CASRTPRGRGREQYF
>TRBD2|TRBV29-1|15|TRBJ2-3|many
TGCAGCGACCTGCGTTGGCGGGAGGGTACAAATACGCAGTATTTT
CSDLRWREGTNTQYF
>TRBD1|TRBV2|15|TRBJ1-4|many
TGTGCCAGCAGTGAAGGATGGGGACAGGGTGAAAAACTGTTTTTT
CASSEGWGQGEKLFF
>TRBD2|TRBV19|15|TRBJ2-5|-
TGTGCCAGTAAGACGGGACTAGCGGGGGCCGAGACCCAGTACTTC
CASKTGLAGAETQYF